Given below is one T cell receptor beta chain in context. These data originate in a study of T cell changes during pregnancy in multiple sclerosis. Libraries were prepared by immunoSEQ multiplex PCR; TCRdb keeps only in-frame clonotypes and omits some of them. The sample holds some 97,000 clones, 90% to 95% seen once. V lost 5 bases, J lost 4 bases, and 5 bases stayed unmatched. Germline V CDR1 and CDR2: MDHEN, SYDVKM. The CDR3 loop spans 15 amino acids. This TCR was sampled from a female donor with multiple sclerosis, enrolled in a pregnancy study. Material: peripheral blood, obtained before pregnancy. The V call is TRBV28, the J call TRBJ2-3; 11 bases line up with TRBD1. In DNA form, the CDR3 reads TGTGCCAGCAGTCCGGCGGGACAGGGGGCAGATACGCAGTATTTT. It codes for CASSPAGQGADTQYF.